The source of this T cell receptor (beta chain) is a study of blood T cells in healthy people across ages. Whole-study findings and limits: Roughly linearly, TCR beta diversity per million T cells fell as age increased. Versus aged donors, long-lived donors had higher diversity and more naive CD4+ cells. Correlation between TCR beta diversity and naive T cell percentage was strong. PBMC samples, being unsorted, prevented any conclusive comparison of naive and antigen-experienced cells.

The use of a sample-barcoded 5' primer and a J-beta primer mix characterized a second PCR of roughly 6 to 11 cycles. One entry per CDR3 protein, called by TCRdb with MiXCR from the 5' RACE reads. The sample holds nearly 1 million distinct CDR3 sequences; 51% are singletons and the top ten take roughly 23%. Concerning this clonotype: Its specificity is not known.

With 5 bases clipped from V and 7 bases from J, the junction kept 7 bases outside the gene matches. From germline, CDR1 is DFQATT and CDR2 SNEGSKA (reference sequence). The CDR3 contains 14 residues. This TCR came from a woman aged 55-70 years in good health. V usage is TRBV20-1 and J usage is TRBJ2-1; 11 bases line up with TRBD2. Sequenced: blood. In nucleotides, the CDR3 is TGCAGTGCTGTTAGCGGGAGGGCAGGAAATGAGCAGTTCTTC. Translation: CSAVSGRAGNEQFF.